Given below is one T cell receptor beta chain in context. The data belong to a study of cytomegalovirus exposure and HLA in healthy donors. With 6 bases clipped from V and 2 bases from J, the junction kept 4 bases outside the gene matches. This CDR3 has 14 residues. Germline V CDR1 and CDR2: MNHEY, SVGAGI. The PCR contained 60 Vbeta and 13 Jbeta primers. Assay: immunoSEQ multiplex PCR; the TCRdb copy retains only in-frame clones and omits some. Counted here are about 160,000 clones, 65% to 85% occurring once; the ten biggest clones make up roughly 7.1%. The chain employs TRBV6-5 and TRBJ1-5; the match to TRBD1 covers 7 bases. The receptor was isolated from a man between 40 and 49 years old in good health and CMV-seropositive. Material: PBMCs. The CDR3 DNA is TGTGCCAGCAGACCGCAGGGGGGCAATCAGCCCCAGCATTTT. Protein: CASRPQGGNQPQHF.